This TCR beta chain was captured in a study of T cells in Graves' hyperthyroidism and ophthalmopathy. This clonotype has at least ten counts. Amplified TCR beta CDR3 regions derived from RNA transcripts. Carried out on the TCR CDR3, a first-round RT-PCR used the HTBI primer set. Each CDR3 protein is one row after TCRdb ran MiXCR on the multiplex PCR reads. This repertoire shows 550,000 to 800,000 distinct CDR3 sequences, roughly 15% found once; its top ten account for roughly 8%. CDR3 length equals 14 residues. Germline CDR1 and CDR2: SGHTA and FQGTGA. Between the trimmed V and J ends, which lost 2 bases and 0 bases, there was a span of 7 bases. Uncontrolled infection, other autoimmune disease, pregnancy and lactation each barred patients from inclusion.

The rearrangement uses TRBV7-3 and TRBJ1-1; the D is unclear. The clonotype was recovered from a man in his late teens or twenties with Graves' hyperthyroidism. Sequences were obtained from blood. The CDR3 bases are TGTGCCAGCAGCTTAGGGAGCATGAACACTGAAGCTTTCTTT. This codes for CASSLGSMNTEAFF.